The 5 T cell receptor beta chains below come from one sample, sequenced in a study of cytomegalovirus exposure and HLA in healthy donors. The PCR ran on 60 Vbeta and 13 Jbeta primers. Only in-frame clones appear in the TCRdb table, and some are missing; sequencing was by immunoSEQ multiplex PCR. This sample has around 150,000 clones, with 75% to 90% found just once. Sequencing input: PBMCs. Every receptor here comes from a girl aged 2 to 10 in good health and CMV-seropositive.

V is TRBV15 and J is TRBJ2-7; the D gene is possibly TRBD1 (5 bases). CDR1 is LNHNV and CDR2 is YYDKDF in the germline V gene (reference sequence). Between the trimmed V and J ends, which lost 1 base and 2 bases, there was a span of 12 bases. The CDR3 has 15 amino acids. The CDR3 reads CATSRGRTGTYEQYF. The CDR3 bases are TGTGCCACCAGCAGAGGAAGAACAGGTACCTACGAGCAGTACTTC.

Only one count was recorded for this clone. The CDR3: CAWGREVKNEQFF. The DNA for the CDR3 is TGTGCCTGGGGACGGGAGGTCAAAAATGAGCAGTTCTTC. This chain uses TRBV30 with TRBJ2-1; 7 bases are shared with TRBD2. The CDR3 is 13 residues long. Looked up from germline, CDR1 is GTSNPN and CDR2 is SVGIG (reference sequence). V trimming: 5 bases; J trimming: 7 bases; junction bases outside the gene matches: 8.

V gene TRBV28 combines with J gene TRBJ1-4; TRBD1 aligns across 9 bases. V trimming: 3 bases; J trimming: 7 bases; junction bases outside the gene matches: 6. This CDR3 has 15 amino acids. Germline V gene lookup returns CDR1 MDHEN and CDR2 SYDVKM. The CDR3 loop reads CASSFNEDRGEKLFF. The CDR3 DNA reads as TGTGCCAGCAGTTTTAACGAGGACAGGGGTGAAAAACTGTTTTTT.

The chain recombines TRBV27 with TRBJ2-4; D is possibly TRBD1 (5 bases). Germline V gives CDR1 MNHEY, CDR2 SMNVEV (reference sequence). The CDR3 has 16 amino acids. The germline V and J ends were trimmed by 5 bases and 1 base, with 15 bases remaining between them. The CDR3 here is CASSPLPGRAKNIQYF. The CDR3 nucleotides are TGTGCCAGCAGTCCCCTCCCAGGGCGGGCCAAAAACATTCAGTACTTC.

V and J are TRBV4-2 and TRBJ2-7; D is ambiguous. Germline values: CDR1 LGHNA, CDR2 YNFKEQ. The CDR3 totals 15 residues. Trimming took 0 bases from V and 2 from J, leaving 11 bases between them. Written as DNA, the CDR3 is TGTGCCAGCAGCCAAGATCGGTACTCCCCCTACGAGCAGTACTTC. Translating gives CASSQDRYSPYEQYF.